This TCR beta chain was obtained from a study of patients and donors after allogeneic stem cell transplantation. Germline CDR1 is SGHRS and CDR2 is YFSETQ. V was clipped by 4 bases and J by 0 bases; unmatched bases: 6. The CDR3 consists of 16 residues. Using its own MiXCR run on the RT-PCR reads, TCRdb lists one record per CDR3 protein. The table includes about 410,000 distinct CDR3 sequences, 16% detected once. There are many counts of this clonotype. This sequence originates from a human donor who was either an allogeneic HSCT recipient or a stem cell or donor lymphocyte infusion donor (not recorded which). It is not recorded whose cells these are; they may come from a transplant donor. The V gene is TRBV5-1, the J gene TRBJ2-3, with TRBD2 matching 9 bases. Material for sequencing was blood, either unsorted or a sorted T cell fraction (not recorded which). CDR3 residues: CASSEGLAYSTDTQYF. As DNA, the CDR3 is TGCGCCAGCAGCGAGGGACTAGCCTATAGCACAGATACGCAGTATTTT.